This T cell receptor (beta chain) appears in the sequencing data of a study of cytomegalovirus exposure and HLA in healthy donors (dated by TCRdb to 2017 to 2019). Regarding the complete study: An earlier analysis of several hundred of the donors reported over 250 Gb of sequence data and roughly 120 million unique TCR beta sequences obtained from approximately 180 million T cells. Roughly 290 gigabases of sequencing data and approximately 92 million unique TCR sequences made up an early release that covered 500 to 700 HLA-typed donors. Of the 350 to 400 genotyped donors, about 80% fell in the genetic ancestry cluster associated with self-reported Caucasian donors. The study aimed to test whether cataloging public T cell receptors could reveal signatures of past pathogen exposure. The study used immunosequencing to profile the T cell repertoires of around 600 subjects and linked those repertoires to cytomegalovirus serostatus. A separate validation cohort of roughly 120 different subjects was used in addition to the 666-subject first cohort. To predict cytomegalovirus infection status, the study combined high-throughput TCR immunosequencing, statistical association of individual TCRs with disease status, and machine learning. A later analysis re-analyzed previously published TCR beta repertoires from approximately 700 donors and added high-resolution HLA genotyping to study TCR occurrence patterns. The later analysis used no new phenotypic data to find candidate immune exposures, relying instead on TCR beta sequences and their occurrence across donors. An earlier analysis of approximately 630 of the donors applied high-throughput TCR beta sequencing to assess whether each TCR beta V gene segment acted as functional or pseudogenic. Donor age, sex, ethnicity and CMV serostatus were collected together with the repertoire data. In a later genetic analysis, genome-wide SNP genotypes for about three fifths of the roughly 670 donors were used, and that subset was treated as a discovery cohort. Every discovery cohort repertoire had been produced on one sequencing platform. HLA typing included class I and class II loci at four-digit resolution. The number of donors typed differed by locus, with about 629-630 for A, B, C, DRB1 and DQB1, roughly 520 for DQA1, 606 for DPA1, and approximately 470 for DPB1. A handful of DR-DQ haplotypes were handled as single units for association and clustering because linkage in the cohort was strong. Among 398 genotyped donors of the cohort, an average of about 220,000 unique TCR beta nucleotide sequences was sequenced per donor, of which 15% to 20% were non-productive.

The cohort consisted of fewer than 700 healthy bone marrow donors. All cohort members were sampled while nominally healthy, although unrecorded immune exposures were likely present. The donor was CMV seronegative and belonged to the group of 352 seronegative cohort members. Each donor provided a peripheral blood sample, and peripheral blood mononuclear cells were used for TCR beta sequencing. Genomic DNA extraction from the blood cell samples was performed with the Qiagen DNeasy Blood Extraction Kit. The library relied on the immunoSEQ multiplex PCR assay. A mixture of 60 forward primers for TCR Vbeta segments and 13 reverse primers for TCR Jbeta segments was used in the multiplex PCR. The CDR3 region of rearranged TCR beta genes was amplified from genomic DNA with a multiplex PCR assay. On the Illumina HiSeq System, the amplified TCR beta libraries were sequenced as 87-base-pair reads. The original pipeline was this. In a later analysis, 70 million to 95 million unique TCR beta chains were counted across the roughly 610 repertoires, and some 10 million of these chains were shared by at least two donors. To remove PCR and sequencing errors, raw reads were error-corrected and collapsed into unique sequences using a nearest-neighbor algorithm that merged closely related sequences. V, D and J gene segments were assigned by aligning CDR3 sequences to IMGT reference sequences. Each retained sequence needed at least a six-nucleotide match to both a V gene segment and a J gene segment. Rearrangements were classified as productive when the CDR3 lacked stop codons and remained in frame with V and J, and all other rearrangements were classified as non-productive. Following IMGT convention, CDR3 was defined as the stretch from the second conserved V-encoded cysteine up to the conserved J-encoded phenylalanine. Sequences without an unambiguous match to a single V gene segment were excluded from the earlier analysis of about 600 of the donors. In an earlier analysis of approximately 610 of the donors, V segments were called functional above 56.7% productive rearrangements and were called segregating when the between-donor standard deviation exceeded 5%. A statistical classification framework was built for diagnosing cytomegalovirus status from the catalog of TCR beta chain sequences. In a later analysis, V and J genes were assigned by comparing TCR nucleotide sequences against IMGT/GENE-DB human TR gene sequences. The TCRdist pipeline was used in a later analysis to assign CDR3 sequences and most-parsimonious VDJ recombination scenarios. A later analysis defined each TCR beta chain by its CDR3 amino acid sequence plus V-gene family, and excluded reads lacking a unique V-gene family. In a later analysis, 550 to 650 highly shared, low-generation-probability nucleotide sequences were removed to address suspected cross-contamination and a sequencing artifact. In a later analysis, a clonal expansion index was calculated for each public chain from normalized within-repertoire ranks of inferred template counts. A later analysis computed generation probabilities with a VDJ recombination model fitted to out-of-frame rearrangements, and checked the results against IGoR. A later analysis scored TCR-TCR, TCR-HLA and TCR-CMV co-occurrence with hypergeometric tests, applying a repertoire-size bias correction to TCR pairs. A later analysis estimated false discovery rates by permuting HLA or CMV assignments 20 times. In a later analysis, co-occurring TCRs were grouped using DBSCAN, with TCRdist sequence similarity added in when clustering inside HLA-allele-positive subsets. Repertoires with fewer than 30,000 or more than 120,000 public chains, plus five repertoires with anomalous nucleotide sharing, were excluded from co-occurrence clustering. TCRdb carries this immuneACCESS record with in-frame sequences only. Its versions omit some clonotypes, under half of them owing to an unresolved V gene in the studies checked, with the rest unexplained. That table is the source of V, J and clone size, and D and trimming were worked out from the DNA. The sample table holds 100,000 to 150,000 clones. The ten largest clones represent around 2.7% of the sample.

CDR1 and CDR2, looked up from the germline V gene, are MNHEY and SVGAGI. V drops 0 bases and J drops 3 bases, leaving 11 bases in between. The CDR3 starts with the cysteine, ends with the phenylalanine, and has 15 residues. The DNA shown is the 45-base CDR3, in frame from base 1. Study-wide conclusions, independent of this receptor: Presence/absence analyses assumed roughly uniform sequencing depth across donors, an assumption that may not hold. At a false discovery rate of 0.05, a later analysis linked roughly 17,000 TCR beta sequences to specific HLA alleles. Correlated functional status among segregating V segments might be attributable to linkage disequilibrium, but an unknown experimental factor could not be ruled out. A later analysis found that most CMV-associated TCR beta chains appeared HLA-restricted, with HLA associations seemingly driven largely by CMV exposure. It was suggested by the authors that the approach could potentially be generalized to other disease states and immunological phenotypes. In an earlier analysis of about 600 of the donors, most TCR beta V segments appeared in productive rearrangements about 87% or about 30% of the time, broadly matching IMGT annotations. The classifier was reported to diagnose cytomegalovirus status with high specificity and sensitivity in both the original cohort and the validation cohort. A cluster of highly shared sequence variants was judged likely to represent a technical artifact of the sequencing pipeline. According to a later genetic analysis, donors in an Asian-associated ancestry cluster had fewer N-insertions in productive TCRs than the approximately 700-donor mean. In this cohort, only TCR beta chains were sequenced, and detectable features were limited by the absence of alpha or paired-chain data. In a later genetic analysis, a missense DCLRE1C variant was associated with V-gene and J-gene trimming of TCR beta chains, and the association was replicated in an independent cohort. In a later analysis, TCR association rates were found to vary across HLA loci, with the most associated TCRs seen for DRB1 alleles and the fewest for HLA-C alleles. Some IMGT-functional V segments, including TRBV6-2 and TRBV6-3, could not be told apart with the 87-base-pair reads, so those segments were excluded. Immune exposure information for the cohort was limited to CMV serostatus. Because HLA typing was missing for some donors at each locus, association tests included only the typed subset. A further reported finding was that TCR beta sequences accurately predicted the HLA-A and HLA-B alleles for most subjects in the first cohort. In the study, around 150 TCR beta chains were listed as associated with cytomegalovirus. In a later analysis, several top co-occurrence clusters were reported to appear linked to parvovirus B19, influenza, CMV and Epstein-Barr virus. Assigning TCR associations to individual alleles was difficult when HLA alleles, especially DR and DQ, strongly co-occurred. In vitro tests confirmed that a few of the cytomegalovirus-associated TCR beta chains recognize cytomegalovirus antigens. In a later analysis, HLA-associated TCR beta chains were found to be more clonally expanded and to have lower generation probabilities than equally common non-associated chains. Across donors, most TCR sequences were observed very rarely, whereas some public TCRs were present in many individuals. Because counts were too low, roughly 18 rarely observed V segments, including chromosome 9 orphons, were left out of the earlier analysis of about 620 of the donors.

Remarks on this clone: What this receptor recognizes is not known.

The sequence was collected from a man aged 25-40 years in good health and CMV-seronegative. The chain is made from TRBV6-5 and TRBJ1-1; the D segment could be TRBD1, given 6 matching bases. The sample comprised PBMCs. Here is the DNA: TGTGCCAGCAGTTACTCAGGGGGTGGTCACACTGAAGCTTTCTTT. The resulting protein is CASSYSGGGHTEAFF.